This T cell receptor beta chain comes out of a study of blood T cell repertoires in COVID-19. Study overall: The United States, Italy and Spain supplied acute and convalescent COVID-19 samples. Sample material is recorded as cDNA or gDNA derived from T cells, B-cell-depleted T cells, or PBMCs.

TCRdb keeps only in-frame clones here, not all; method: immunoSEQ multiplex PCR. This sample has about 440,000 clones, with 85% to 90% found just once. Germline lookup yields CDR1 DFQATT and CDR2 SNEGSKA (reference sequence). The CDR3 covers 10 residues. With V trimmed by 6 bases and J by 8 bases, 3 bases remained unmatched. The sample taken for sequencing was peripheral blood. The TCR was taken from a woman in her twenties or thirties with acute or convalescent COVID-19. The gene calls are TRBV20-1 and TRBJ1-2, with 7 bases aligning to TRBD1. The CDR3 reads CSAPQGGYTF. The CDR3 nucleotides read TGCAGTGCGCCACAGGGGGGCTACACCTTC.